Each of the 29 T cell receptor beta chains below was sequenced from the same sample in a study of shared clonotypes between healthy human individuals. Naive-designated CD8 cells lacked CD45RO, were positively enriched for CCR7, and omitted terminally differentiated effector memory CD45RA+ cells. Only in-frame clones appear in the TCRdb table, and some are missing; sequencing was by immunoSEQ multiplex PCR. The sample has about 2.1 million clones, roughly 95% seen once. Sequencing was performed on naive CD8+ T cells from PBMCs. The receptors stem from a man younger than 35 in good health. Some clones in this sample may be carry-over from other donors' samples.

V gene TRBV18 combines with J gene TRBJ1-5, with D unresolved. Per germline, CDR1 KGHSH and CDR2 LQKENI. The CDR3 loop spans 13 amino acids. Trimming took off 3 bases at V and 4 bases at J, with 7 bases between the two ends. The CDR3 region has the DNA TGTGCCAGCTCACCCGCTGGGAATCAGCCCCAGCATTTT. Protein: CASSPAGNQPQHF.

This clone was detected once. The DNA of the CDR3 is TGTGCCAGCAGCGCCGCGTGGGGGGCCACTGAAGCTTTCTTT. It codes for CASSAAWGATEAFF. The rearrangement uses TRBV5-6 and TRBJ1-1; TRBD1 might be the D (6 bases). This CDR3 comprises 14 residues. Trimming took 4 bases from V and 4 from J, leaving 14 bases between them. The germline gives CDR1 SGHDT, CDR2 YYEEEE.

The rearrangement joins TRBV29-1 to TRBJ1-4; possibly TRBD1 for D (6 bases). V lost 7 bases, J lost 0 bases, and 12 bases lay in between. The CDR3 length is 14 residues. The germline V gene encodes CDR1 SQVTM and CDR2 ANQGSEA. CDR3 protein: CSATGFATNEKLFF. CDR3 nucleotide sequence: TGCAGCGCGACAGGTTTTGCAACTAATGAAAAACTGTTTTTT.

Notes on this clone: Other nucleotide sequences in the sample specify the same CDR3. The chain couples TRBV11-2 to TRBJ1-2; unclear D gene. CDR1 and CDR2 from the germline V gene are SGHAT and FQNNGV. CDR3 length: 13 amino acids. Trimming pared 0 bases from V and 5 bases from J, leaving 7 bases between. CDR3 nucleotides: TGTGCCAGCAGCTTAGATCCGAGGTATGGCTACACCTTC. This translates into CASSLDPRYGYTF. Variable domain in full (rest from reference TRBV11-2 and TRBJ1-2): EAGVAQSPRYKIIEKRQSVAFWCNPISGHATLYWYQQILGQGPKLLIQFQNNGVVDDSQLPKDRFSAERLKGVDSTLKIQPAKLEDSAVYLCASSLDPRYGYTFGSGTRLTVV.

V usage is TRBV5-1 and J usage is TRBJ1-4, with D maybe TRBD1 (5 bases). V was cut by 0 bases and J by 8 bases, with 8 bases left in between. The germline V gene encodes CDR1 SGHRS and CDR2 YFSETQ. This CDR3 comprises 13 residues. CDR3 region: CASSLEQGEKLFF. The CDR3, as DNA: TGCGCCAGCAGCTTGGAGCAGGGAGAAAAACTGTTTTTT.

CDR3 nucleotides: TGCGCCAGCAGTCCCCTTTGGGGGCCCCAAGAGACCCAGTACTTC. The encoded protein is CASSPLWGPQETQYF. V is TRBV5-1 and J is TRBJ2-5, with D tentatively TRBD1 (6 bases). The V gene lost 5 bases and the J gene lost 1 base, with 15 bases spanning the gap. The CDR3 runs to 15 residues. Germline assignment: CDR1 SGHRS and CDR2 YFSETQ.

The chain joins TRBV7-8 to TRBJ2-7; 7 bases agree with TRBD2. The trim removed 1 base at V and 5 bases at J, leaving 8 bases unmatched. Germline V gene lookup returns CDR1 SGHVS and CDR2 FQNEAQ. The CDR3 is 15 residues long. Written as DNA, the CDR3 is TGTGCCAGCAGCTTAGGCACTAGCGTGGTCCACGAGCAGTACTTC. This translates into CASSLGTSVVHEQYF.

The chain uses TRBV4-1 and TRBJ2-7; TRBD2 matches 13 bases. The length of the CDR3 is 17 residues. The trim removed 4 bases at V and 4 bases at J, leaving 10 bases unmatched. Looked up from germline, CDR1 is MGHRA and CDR2 is YSYEKL. The CDR3 sequence is CASSLRTSGSTPYEQYF. The CDR3 bases are TGCGCCAGCAGCCTTCGGACTAGCGGGAGTACGCCGTACGAGCAGTACTTC.

V gene TRBV10-2 combines with J gene TRBJ2-2, with D maybe TRBD2 (6 bases). The CDR3 length is 15 residues. CDR1 is WSHSY, CDR2 SAAADI, per germline. V lost 10 bases to trimming and J lost 7 bases, with 22 bases between them. Here the CDR3 reads CATKPGRGIGGELFF. In DNA form, the CDR3 reads TGCGCCACCAAACCGGGACGGGGGATCGGCGGGGAGCTGTTTTTT.

V usage is TRBV6-5 and J usage is TRBJ2-7; D gene uncertain. The ends were cut back, 2 bases at V and 2 bases at J, with 16 bases in the middle. Germline CDR1 MNHEY, CDR2 SVGAGI. The length of the CDR3 is 16 residues. The CDR3 loop reads CASSYDFGLRAYEQYF. CDR3 DNA sequence: TGTGCCAGCAGTTACGATTTTGGTCTGCGAGCCTACGAGCAGTACTTC.

This clone was picked up a small number of times. Distinct nucleotide sequences in the sample also encode this CDR3. This chain connects TRBV9 to TRBJ1-2; 8 positions agree with TRBD1. Germline-derived CDR1 and CDR2 are SGDLS and YYNGEE. CDR3 length: 14 amino acids. The trim removed 0 bases at V and 2 bases at J, leaving 0 bases unmatched. The DNA of the CDR3 is TGTGCCAGCAGCGTAGGGGACAGGAACTATGGCTACACCTTC. Translation: CASSVGDRNYGYTF.

This chain links TRBV27 with TRBJ1-3, with TRBD1 matching 7 bases. CDR3 length equals 14 residues. Looked up from germline, CDR1 is MNHEY and CDR2 is SMNVEV (reference sequence). J lost 2 bases, V lost 4 bases, and 2 bases had no gene match. The CDR3 DNA reads as TGTGCCAGCAGTTCCGGGACAGCTGGAAACACCATATATTTT. This codes for CASSSGTAGNTIYF.

This clone was found once. The chain couples TRBV14 to TRBJ2-7; D gene unclear. Germline CDR1 and CDR2: SGHDN and FVKESK. The germline V and J ends were trimmed by 4 bases and 5 bases, with 12 bases remaining between them. The CDR3 runs to 13 residues. Written as DNA, the CDR3 is TGTGCCAGCAGCCTAGACTTTGGCCACGAGCAGTACTTC. It yields the protein CASSLDFGHEQYF.

The CDR3 coding sequence is TGCGCCAGCAGCTTGGCCGGGCTAGCGGGAGAGTCCTACGAGCAGTACTTC. This codes for CASSLAGLAGESYEQYF. The V and J genes are TRBV5-1 and TRBJ2-7; TRBD2 matches 10 bases. Per germline, CDR1 SGHRS and CDR2 YFSETQ. CDR3 length: 17 amino acids. V trimming: 0 bases; J trimming: 1 base; junction bases outside the gene matches: 7.

This clone was seen a single time. This chain joins TRBV28 and TRBJ1-1; the D gene is possibly TRBD1 (6 bases). Germline V gives CDR1 MDHEN, CDR2 SYDVKM. There are 12 residues in the CDR3. V was shortened by 3 bases and J by 11 bases, with 13 bases between the two germline ends. CDR3 protein: CASSFGNREAFF. The CDR3, as DNA: TGTGCCAGCAGTTTCGGGAACAGGGAGGCTTTCTTT.

This clone occurred a few times. The sample has other DNA sequences that encode this CDR3 too. This chain joins TRBV7-9 and TRBJ1-4; possibly TRBD1 for D (5 bases). The CDR3 length is 12 residues. Germline lookup yields CDR1 SEHNR and CDR2 FQNEAQ (reference sequence). Trimming shortened V by 5 bases and J by 8 bases, and 9 bases separated the two germline ends. The CDR3 DNA is TGTGCCAGCAGCCGGGACGTCGAAAAACTGTTTTTT. Translated, it gives CASSRDVEKLFF. The variable domain in full, with the rest retrieved from reference TRBV7-9 and TRBJ1-4, is DTGVSQNPRHKITKRGQNVTFRCDPISEHNRLYWYRQTLGQGPEFLTYFQNEAQLEKSRLLSDRFSAERPKGSFSTLEIQRTEQGDSAMYLCASSRDVEKLFFGSGTQLSVL.

This clone came up once. The rearrangement joins TRBV6-1 to TRBJ1-2; D may be TRBD1 (6 bases). The V end lost 0 bases, the J end lost 4 bases, and 18 bases lay between the germline ends. The CDR3 is 17 residues long. The V gene's germline CDR1 is MNHNS and CDR2 SASEGT. CDR3 DNA: TGTGCCAGCAGTGAAGCCCGGGGGGCAGGAGCCGGCTATGGCTACACCTTC. The encoded protein is CASSEARGAGAGYGYTF.

The chain recombines TRBV27 with TRBJ2-7; 11 positions match TRBD1. CDR1 is MNHEY, CDR2 SMNVEV, per germline (reference sequence). Unmatched junction bases numbered 6, after V lost 6 bases and J lost 2 bases. The CDR3 extends over 15 amino acids. CDR3 bases: TGTGCCAGCAGGCCGGGACAGGGGGAAACCTACGAGCAGTACTTC. It specifies CASRPGQGETYEQYF.

V and J are TRBV4-1 and TRBJ2-3, with 8 nucleotides matching TRBD1. Trimming took 2 bases from V and 2 from J; bases not matched to a gene: 6. This CDR3 is built from 16 residues. From germline, CDR1 is MGHRA and CDR2 YSYEKL. This chain's CDR3 is CASSQRTGGPTDTQYF. In DNA, the CDR3 is TGCGCCAGCAGCCAAAGAACAGGGGGGCCCACAGATACGCAGTATTTT.

The rearrangement links TRBV5-1 to TRBJ2-7, with TRBD1 identical over 7 bases. CDR3 length: 14 residues. Per germline, CDR1 SGHRS and CDR2 YFSETQ. Losses at the gene ends were 3 bases for V and 3 bases for J; bases not matched to a gene: 6. CDR3 sequence reads: CASSWGQPYYEQYF. The CDR3, as DNA: TGCGCCAGCAGCTGGGGACAGCCCTACTACGAGCAGTACTTC. The full variable domain, in which reference TRBV5-1 and TRBJ2-7 provide the parts outside the CDR3, is KAGVTQTPRYLIKTRGQQVTLSCSPISGHRSVSWYQQTPGQGLQFLFEYFSETQRNKGNFPGRFSGRQFSNSRSEMNVSTLELGDSALYLCASSWGQPYYEQYFGPGTRLTVT.

The rearrangement links TRBV27 to TRBJ2-1, with 10 bases identical to TRBD1. Germline CDR1 reads MNHEY; CDR2 reads SMNVEV (reference sequence). V was pared by 5 bases and J by 14 bases, with 6 bases of the junction left unmatched. The CDR3 is made up of 12 amino acids. CDR3 sequence (DNA): TGTGCCAGCAGTGTCGGGACAGGGGAGGAGTTCTTC. It translates to CASSVGTGEEFF.

V and J are TRBV10-3 and TRBJ1-2; TRBD1 agrees at 8 bases. This CDR3 has 14 amino acids. CDR1 ENHRY and CDR2 SYGVKD come from the germline V gene. V trimming: 6 bases; J trimming: 5 bases; junction bases outside the gene matches: 8. CDR3 in amino acids: CAIRSDRESYGYTF. In DNA, the CDR3 is TGTGCCATCAGGTCGGACAGGGAGAGTTATGGCTACACCTTC.

The rearrangement joins TRBV10-3 to TRBJ1-3, with unresolved D. The CDR3 extends over 13 amino acids. The germline CDR1 and CDR2 sequences are ENHRY and SYGVKD. V lost 8 bases to trimming and J lost 2 bases, with 10 bases between them. The CDR3, as DNA: TGTGCCATCCTGAGAGATACTGGAAACACCATATATTTT. As protein: CAILRDTGNTIYF.

The gene calls are TRBV19 and TRBJ2-1; TRBD2 aligns across 8 bases. Germline CDR1 LNHDA, CDR2 SQIVND (reference sequence). J was trimmed by 7 bases and V by 5 bases; bases with no gene match: 10. This CDR3 spans 15 amino acids. The CDR3 DNA sequence: TGTGCCAGTAGTCCCCTAGCGGGCGGGGTAAATGAGCAGTTCTTC. Residues: CASSPLAGGVNEQFF.

V usage is TRBV14 and J usage is TRBJ1-1; weak D call: TRBD1 (6 bases). Looked up from germline, CDR1 is SGHDN and CDR2 is FVKESK. V was shortened by 10 bases and J by 0 bases, with 12 bases between the two germline ends. This CDR3 has 13 amino acids. CDR3 loop: CAIQQGLNTEAFF. In DNA form, the CDR3 reads TGTGCCATCCAGCAGGGGTTGAACACTGAAGCTTTCTTT. Filled out from reference TRBV14 and TRBJ1-1, the complete variable domain reads EAGVTQFPSHSVIEKGQTVTLRCDPISGHDNLYWYRRVMGKEIKFLLHFVKESKQDESGMPNNRFLAERTGGTYSTLKVQPAELEDSGVYFCAIQQGLNTEAFFGQGTRLTVV.

This sequence joins TRBV10-1 and TRBJ2-1, with TRBD1 matching 7 bases. V dropped 4 bases and J dropped 3; count of bases not matched to a gene: 9. The germline gives CDR1 WNHNN, CDR2 SYGVQD (reference sequence). The CDR3 sequence is 16 residues long. The CDR3 DNA sequence: TGCGCCAGCAGTGGCCGGACAGGAGGCGGCTACAATGAGCAGTTCTTC. This codes for CASSGRTGGGYNEQFF.

V usage is TRBV7-9 and J usage is TRBJ2-1; 8 bases agree with TRBD2. Germline CDR1 and CDR2: SEHNR and FQNEAQ (reference sequence). The V and J ends lost 5 bases and 8 bases, in that order; junction bases with no gene match: 11. This CDR3 is built from 15 residues. The CDR3 nucleotides are TGTGCCAGCAGCGCGGTCGGGAGGGCGGGGCATGAGCAGTTCTTC. This gives the protein CASSAVGRAGHEQFF.

The chain combines TRBV5-1 with TRBJ2-7, with a possible D match to TRBD1 (5 bases). The germline CDR1 and CDR2 sequences are SGHRS and YFSETQ. V was pared by 2 bases and J by 5 bases, with 8 bases between. CDR3 length: 12 amino acids. This CDR3 reads CASSFWGNEQYF. The CDR3 nucleotides are TGCGCCAGCAGCTTTTGGGGCAACGAGCAGTACTTC.

The J gene is TRBJ2-1, the V gene TRBV28, with 7 bases identical to TRBD2. Per the germline V gene, CDR1 is MDHEN and CDR2 is SYDVKM. The trim removed 3 bases at V and 9 bases at J, leaving 8 bases unmatched. This CDR3 contains 14 residues. In DNA form, the CDR3 reads TGTGCCAGCAGTTTGTCGCGGGAGTGGGCTGAGCAGTTCTTC. Encoded protein: CASSLSREWAEQFF.